This TCR beta chain came from a study of blood T cell repertoires in COVID-19. Study as a whole: Spain, Italy and the United States supplied samples that represented acute and convalescent COVID-19. In each case, the material was cDNA or gDNA derived from T cells, B-cell-depleted T cells, or PBMCs.

V was cut by 0 bases and J by 0 bases, with 10 bases left in between. CDR1 is LGHNA, CDR2 YNFKEQ, per germline. The CDR3 sequence is 16 residues long. Original data processing: Reference gene primers were amplified, and this amplification served to estimate nucleated cell counts. Profiling relied on immunoSEQ multiplex PCR, and the TCRdb table lists in-frame clones only, not all of them. D and trimming were read from the DNA, whereas the V and J calls and clone size are those reported in that table. The sample consists of roughly 20,000 clones, around nine tenths of them appearing once. The chain combines TRBV4-2 with TRBJ2-3, with D possibly matching TRBD2 (6 bases). The receptor comes from a human donor in a cohort sampled during active COVID-19. The sequencing sample was made of peripheral blood. This CDR3 reads CASSQEGGDSTDTQYF. In DNA, the CDR3 is TGTGCCAGCAGCCAAGAAGGCGGGGATAGCACAGATACGCAGTATTTT.